This entry lists 14 T cell receptor beta chains sequenced from one sample in a study of shared clonotypes between healthy human individuals. Sequencing was performed with immunoSEQ multiplex PCR; in TCRdb, only in-frame clones are kept and a portion is missing. Of hundreds of thousands of clones in the sample, around 96% were seen once. Naivety among CD8 cells was defined by CD45RO negativity and positive CCR7 selection, thereby excluding terminally differentiated effector memory CD45RA+ cells. The sample taken for sequencing was naive CD8+ T cells sorted from blood. The receptors shown here come from a woman younger than 45 in good health.

The J gene is TRBJ2-7, the V gene TRBV6-6; no reliable D call. The CDR3 sequence is 15 residues long. Trimming pared 2 bases from V and 5 bases from J, leaving 16 bases between. Germline loops: CDR1 MNHNY, CDR2 SVGAGI (reference sequence). CDR3 residues: CASSYEEARWDEQYF. For the CDR3, the DNA is TGTGCCAGCAGTTACGAAGAGGCCAGGTGGGACGAGCAGTACTTC.

This chain connects TRBV19 to TRBJ2-1; TRBD2 matches 9 bases. The CDR3 loop spans 15 amino acids. Per germline, CDR1 LNHDA and CDR2 SQIVND (reference sequence). V shed 7 bases and J 5 bases; nucleotides not matched to a gene: 9. CDR3: CASKLAGIGNNEQFF. Here the CDR3 DNA reads TGTGCCAGTAAACTAGCGGGTATAGGGAACAATGAGCAGTTCTTC.

On this clone: It is unclear where the CDR3 begins or ends on the DNA, so no DNA is shown, and the CDR3 is as TCRdb lists it. The chain joins TRBV19 to TRBJ2-1; the D call of TRBD2 is as the table states it, not checked on the DNA. The germline CDR1 and CDR2 sequences are LNHDA and SQIVND (reference sequence). Inclusive of both ends, the CDR3 amounts to 14 amino acids. CDR3 sequence reads: CASTSGLRYNEQFF.

With respect to this clone: Within the sample, other DNA sequences also encode this same CDR3. The chain carries TRBV6-1 and TRBJ2-7; D unclear. The CDR3 spans 13 residues. The germline CDR1 and CDR2 sequences are MNHNS and SASEGT. Trimming stripped 1 base from V and 3 bases from J, with 7 bases between. The CDR3 is CASSEGQRYEQYF. In DNA, the CDR3 is TGTGCCAGCAGTGAAGGTCAGCGCTACGAGCAGTACTTC.

The V gene is TRBV7-7, the J gene TRBJ2-1, with a tentative D call TRBD2 (6 bases). CDR1 SSHAT and CDR2 FNYEAQ come from the germline V gene (reference sequence). The CDR3 has 14 residues. V was shortened by 3 bases and J by 5 bases, with 11 bases between the two germline ends. The CDR3 loop is CASSLGTGDNEQFF. In nucleotides, the CDR3 is TGTGCCAGCAGCTTGGGGACTGGGGACAATGAGCAGTTCTTC.

The gene calls are TRBV5-1 and TRBJ2-3; the D is unclear. The CDR3 has 16 residues. Trimming removed 3 bases at V and 0 bases at J, with 14 bases between. CDR1 SGHRS and CDR2 YFSETQ come from the germline V gene. This chain's CDR3 is CASSSPTTMSTDTQYF. DNA for the CDR3: TGCGCCAGCAGCTCACCTACCACTATGAGCACAGATACGCAGTATTTT.

This clone was picked up one time. This chain links TRBV6-5 with TRBJ2-7; 10 bases map to TRBD2. Germline CDR1 is MNHEY and CDR2 is SVGAGI. The CDR3 is made up of 13 amino acids. Trimming at V came to 5 bases and at J to 4 bases, leaving 2 bases not matched to a gene. This CDR3 reads CASSEREGYEQYF. For the CDR3, the DNA is TGTGCCAGCAGTGAGCGGGAGGGGTACGAGCAGTACTTC.

The chain links TRBV27 to TRBJ2-3, with 7 bases fitting TRBD2. The CDR3 sequence is 15 residues long. The germline gives CDR1 MNHEY, CDR2 SMNVEV (reference sequence). The ends lost 1 base at V and 5 bases at J; junction bases unmatched: 6. The CDR3 nucleotides are TGTGCCAGCAGTTTATTGCGGGAGATCGGAGATACGCAGTATTTT. It yields the protein CASSLLREIGDTQYF.

The chain couples TRBV2 to TRBJ2-7, with 7 nucleotides matching TRBD2. There are 13 residues in the CDR3. With 1 base clipped from V and 7 bases from J, the junction kept 4 bases outside the gene matches. CDR1 SNHLY and CDR2 FYNNEI come from the germline V gene. CDR3 nucleotide sequence: TGTGCCAGCAGTGAAGGGGCAGCGGGAGAGCAGTACTTC. This codes for CASSEGAAGEQYF.

V usage is TRBV28 and J usage is TRBJ2-5; D not certain. The V end was cut by 5 bases, the J end by 3 bases, with 13 bases between. The CDR3 loop spans 14 amino acids. Per germline, CDR1 MDHEN and CDR2 SYDVKM. In nucleotides, the CDR3 is TGTGCCAGCAGTCCTTTGACGAACGAAGAGACCCAGTACTTC. Its translation is CASSPLTNEETQYF. Full variable domain (rest looked up from reference TRBV28 and TRBJ2-5): DVKVTQSSRYLVKRTGEKVFLECVQDMDHENMFWYRQDPGLGLRLIYFSYDVKMKEKGDIPEGYSVSREKKERFSLILESASTNQTSMYLCASSPLTNEETQYFGPGTRLLVL.

CDR3 protein: CASSLGGTGTSYLDEQYF. The CDR3 region has the DNA TGCGCCAGCAGCTTGGGTGGGACCGGGACTAGCTACTTGGACGAGCAGTACTTC. The V and J genes are TRBV5-1 and TRBJ2-7; 9 bases agree with TRBD2. CDR3 length: 18 amino acids. The trim removed 0 bases at V and 5 bases at J, leaving 15 bases unmatched. Germline CDR1 SGHRS, CDR2 YFSETQ.

This rearrangement joins TRBV6-1 to TRBJ2-7; 10 bases are a match to TRBD2. Germline V gene sequence: CDR1 MNHNS, CDR2 SASEGT. The J segment lost 6 bases and the V segment lost 7 bases, leaving 6 bases of the junction unmatched. The CDR3 consists of 13 residues. Here the CDR3 reads CASIGGLALEQYF. The CDR3 nucleotides are TGTGCCAGCATCGGGGGACTAGCGCTCGAGCAGTACTTC.

The V call is TRBV4-1, the J call TRBJ2-7; 8 bases align to TRBD2. V was pared by 3 bases and J by 3 bases, with 10 bases of the junction left unmatched. Germline V gives CDR1 MGHRA, CDR2 YSYEKL. The length of the CDR3 is 16 residues. CDR3 residues: CASSHLVTSDLYEQYF. In DNA, the CDR3 is TGCGCCAGCAGCCACCTCGTGACTAGCGACCTCTACGAGCAGTACTTC.

This chain links TRBV4-2 with TRBJ2-7; 10 nucleotides match TRBD1. V lost 4 bases to trimming and J lost 5 bases; unmatched junction nucleotides: 2. Looked up from germline, CDR1 is LGHNA and CDR2 is YNFKEQ. CDR3 size: 13 residues. The CDR3 DNA is TGTGCCAGCAGCCGGGACAGGGGCCACGAGCAGTACTTC. This codes for CASSRDRGHEQYF.